This T cell receptor (beta chain) was observed in a study of blood T cell repertoires in COVID-19. Across the study: Some COVID-19 samples were acute and others convalescent; all came from the United States, Italy and Spain. T cells, B-cell-depleted T cells, or PBMCs provided the cDNA or gDNA that served as material.

This CDR3 comprises 13 residues. Germline V CDR1 and CDR2: GTSNPN, SVGIG (reference sequence). To note about this clone: The junction departs from the called germline gene at one end, perhaps through a read error.

Per the original methods: By means of reference gene primer amplification, nucleated cell counts were estimated. The table came from immunoSEQ multiplex PCR; TCRdb's copy has only in-frame clones and leaves some out. V, J and clone size are taken as reported in that table, and D and trimming were inferred from the DNA itself. The data show some 380,000 clones, with roughly 80% seen just once and more than 0.95% held by the top ten. J is TRBJ1-2 and V is TRBV30; D is perhaps TRBD1 (5 bases). The sample consisted of peripheral blood. This sequence was found in a human donor with acute or convalescent COVID-19. The donor label of this sample is uncertain. CDR3 DNA sequence: TGTGCCTGGAGTGCGGGGGAAGGAGCCCATCTGGGCTTC. Its protein product is CAWSAGEGAHLGF.